The 23 T cell receptor beta chains reported below all come from one sample, sequenced in a study of T cells in Graves' hyperthyroidism and ophthalmopathy. The TCR beta CDR3 regions underwent amplification using RNA transcripts as the source. The HTBI set primed first-round TCR CDR3 RT-PCR. TCRdb re-called the multiplex PCR reads through MiXCR, storing one row per CDR3 protein. The sample lists over 450,000 distinct CDR3 sequences, about 15% seen once, with over 15% in the top ten. Sequencing was performed on blood. The source of these receptors is a woman between 18 and 29 years old with Graves' hyperthyroidism.

About this clonotype: Mismatch with germline at one junction end may stem from a read error. The chain is built from TRBV6-5 and TRBJ1-2, with a tentative D call TRBD1 (5 bases). This CDR3 has 14 amino acids. CDR1 MNHEY and CDR2 SVGAGI come from the germline V gene. The CDR3 reads CASSYKGPNYSYTF. The CDR3 DNA is TGTGCCAGCAGTTACAAGGGGCCAAACTATAGCTACACCTTC.

This clonotype was counted ten times or more. The chain employs TRBV7-9 and TRBJ2-1, with 10 bases aligning to TRBD2. V dropped 4 bases and J dropped 7; count of bases not matched to a gene: 7. Germline V lookup: CDR1 SEHNR, CDR2 FQNEAQ (reference sequence). The CDR3 is 15 residues long. CDR3 region: CASSSSGSRFNEQFF. Here the CDR3 DNA reads TGTGCCAGCAGCTCTAGCGGGAGTCGGTTTAATGAGCAGTTCTTC.

This clonotype has a count of ten or more. The rearrangement links TRBV24-1 to TRBJ1-2; 7 bases are shared with TRBD1. After removal of 4 bases from V and 2 bases from J, the junction contained 3 bases not matched to a gene. The CDR3 has 14 residues. CDR1 KGHDR and CDR2 SFDVKD come from the germline V gene. The CDR3 here is CATSDQGQNYGYTF. CDR3 bases: TGTGCCACCAGTGACCAGGGACAGAACTATGGCTACACCTTC.

This chain joins TRBV9 and TRBJ2-7, with D possibly matching TRBD2 (6 bases). CDR1 and CDR2 (germline): SGDLS, YYNGEE. The CDR3 totals 14 residues. Trimming stripped 2 bases from V and 6 bases from J, with 15 bases between. CDR3 region: CASSVGGVLPEQYV. CDR3 DNA: TGTGCCAGCAGCGTGGGGGGAGTTCTCCCCGAGCAGTACGTC.

The V gene is TRBV24-1, the J gene TRBJ2-3; the D gene is possibly TRBD2 (5 bases). The CDR3 spans 15 residues. CDR1 is KGHDR, CDR2 SFDVKD, per germline. Deletions cut 5 bases from V and 5 bases from J, with 16 bases between. The CDR3, as DNA: TGTGCCACCAGTGGGGAGCGTCGAATGGGAGATACGCAGTATTTT. Its translation is CATSGERRMGDTQYF.

This clonotype was seen at least ten times. The chain carries TRBV7-8 and TRBJ1-1, with no clear D. V lost 4 bases, J lost 0 bases, and 6 bases lay in between. Germline V gene sequence: CDR1 SGHVS, CDR2 FQNEAQ. The CDR3 length is 13 residues. This CDR3 reads CASSSYLNTEAFF. The CDR3 region has the DNA TGTGCCAGCAGCTCTTACCTGAACACTGAAGCTTTCTTT. Combining the CDR3 with reference TRBV7-8 and TRBJ1-1 gives the whole variable domain GAGVSQSPRYKVAKRGQDVALRCDPISGHVSLFWYQQALGQGPEFLTYFQNEAQLDKSGLPSDRFFAERPEGSVSTLKIQRTQQEDSAVYLCASSSYLNTEAFFGQGTRLTVV.

This clonotype was seen many times. The chain carries TRBV10-1 and TRBJ2-7; tentatively, D is TRBD2 (5 bases). The CDR3 totals 15 residues. The V gene lost 4 bases and the J gene lost 2 bases, with 15 bases spanning the gap. Germline assignment: CDR1 WNHNN and CDR2 SYGVQD (reference sequence). This CDR3 is CASSAETKPPYEQYF. The DNA for the CDR3 is TGCGCCAGCAGTGCCGAGACTAAGCCTCCCTACGAGCAGTACTTC.

This clonotype was counted at least ten times. This rearrangement joins TRBV7-8 to TRBJ1-2; TRBD1 aligns across 7 bases. This CDR3 has 21 amino acids. V shed 2 bases and J 4 bases; nucleotides not matched to a gene: 25. The germline V gene encodes CDR1 SGHVS and CDR2 FQNEAQ. The CDR3 region is CASSLSRGQHRDSLEFYGYTF. DNA of the CDR3: TGTGCCAGCAGCTTAAGTCGGGGGCAACACAGGGACAGCTTGGAGTTCTATGGCTACACCTTC.

The chain recombines TRBV20-1 with TRBJ1-5; perhaps TRBD1 as D (5 bases). The CDR3 sequence is 17 residues long. The germline V and J ends were trimmed by 3 bases and 1 base, with 19 bases remaining between them. Germline CDR1 DFQATT, CDR2 SNEGSKA (reference sequence). In nucleotides, the CDR3 is TGCAGTGCTAGCCAGGCACACCAAAAGGGGAGCAATCAGCCCCAGCATTTT. Translated: CSASQAHQKGSNQPQHF.

A few counts support this clonotype. V gene TRBV19 combines with J gene TRBJ1-5; D may be TRBD1 (5 bases). Germline V CDR1 and CDR2: LNHDA, SQIVND (reference sequence). The CDR3 length is 18 residues. V dropped 3 bases and J dropped 3 bases, with 21 bases sitting between them. This CDR3 is CASSIEGRVVDNNQPQHF. The CDR3 DNA is TGTGCCAGTAGTATTGAGGGCAGGGTGGTTGATAACAATCAGCCCCAGCATTTT.

V gene TRBV30 combines with J gene TRBJ2-1, with 10 positions matching TRBD1. This CDR3 has 13 amino acids. Germline V CDR1 and CDR2: GTSNPN, SVGIG (reference sequence). J was trimmed by 9 bases and V by 6 bases; bases with no gene match: 8. The CDR3 reads CACQGQGPGEQFF. Written as DNA, the CDR3 is TGTGCCTGTCAGGGACAGGGGCCGGGTGAGCAGTTCTTC.

With regard to this clonotype: A much larger clone is a single base away; this may be a read error. The chain employs TRBV6-5 and TRBJ2-2; D gene uncertain. Germline V gene sequence: CDR1 MNHEY, CDR2 SVGAGI. The CDR3 covers 17 residues. Between the trimmed V and J ends, which lost 4 bases and 0 bases, there was a span of 15 bases. Here the CDR3 DNA reads TGTGCCAGCAGTTGCTCCCCCACGAGAACGAACACCGGGGAGCTGTTTTTT. This codes for CASSCSPTRTNTGELFF.

Many counts were recorded for this clonotype. The CDR3 DNA reads TGTGCCAGCAGCTTCCGACAGAATCGGGAAGAGACCCAGTACTTC. Translation: CASSFRQNREETQYF. This rearrangement joins TRBV5-5 to TRBJ2-5, with D possibly being TRBD1 (5 bases). The germline V gene has CDR1 SGHKS and CDR2 YYEKEE (reference sequence). The CDR3 spans 15 residues. V gave up 2 bases and J gave up 3 bases, with 14 bases separating them.

This clonotype has at least ten counts. The chain joins TRBV25-1 to TRBJ2-5, with D possibly matching TRBD1 (5 bases). Germline V gene data show CDR1 as MGHDK and CDR2 as SYGVNS. This CDR3 is 14 amino acids long. Trimming took off 6 bases at V and 2 bases at J, with 13 bases between the two ends. Here the CDR3 reads CASSVRGGQETQYF. Here the CDR3 DNA reads TGTGCCAGCAGCGTAAGGGGTGGACAAGAGACCCAGTACTTC.

This clonotype came up many times. The chain is built from TRBV6-1 and TRBJ1-1; D not resolved. Between the trimmed V and J ends, which lost 7 bases and 5 bases, there was a span of 5 bases. This CDR3 spans 10 amino acids. Looked up from germline, CDR1 is MNHNS and CDR2 is SASEGT. Here the CDR3 DNA reads TGTGCCAGCATAACAACTGAAGCTTTCTTT. Its protein product is CASITTEAFF.

This clonotype was seen ten or more times. This rearrangement joins TRBV11-3 to TRBJ2-7; D call uncertain. This CDR3 has 14 residues. Trimming removed 0 bases from V and 3 bases from J, with 9 bases in between. Germline V gene sequence: CDR1 SGHNT, CDR2 YENEEA. The CDR3 reads CASSLEGWGYEQYF. The CDR3 nucleotides are TGTGCCAGCAGCTTAGAAGGCTGGGGCTACGAGCAGTACTTC.

This clonotype showed up just a few times. The CDR3 DNA reads as TGTGCCATCAGTGAGGCGGACAGGGAGGCCGGAAACACCATATATTTT. Translated: CAISEADREAGNTIYF. The chain employs TRBV10-3 and TRBJ1-3, with 8 bases aligning to TRBD1. Looked up from germline, CDR1 is ENHRY and CDR2 is SYGVKD. The CDR3 runs 16 residues. V shed 2 bases and J 4 bases; nucleotides not matched to a gene: 7.

The rearrangement uses TRBV20-1 and TRBJ2-1; D ambiguous. With 6 bases removed from V and 11 bases from J, the gap between germline ends came to 14 bases. The CDR3 covers 11 residues. CDR1 DFQATT and CDR2 SNEGSKA come from the germline V gene (reference sequence). The DNA for the CDR3 is TGCAGTGCCACCCCCGATTTACAGCAGTTCTTC. This sequence encodes CSATPDLQQFF.

The J gene is TRBJ1-1, the V gene TRBV14; TRBD1 aligns across 10 bases. The CDR3 covers 16 residues. Germline loops: CDR1 SGHDN, CDR2 FVKESK. The V gene end was trimmed by 2 bases and the J gene end by 7 bases; junction bases not matched to a gene: 10. The CDR3 is CASSQNPGQGIIEAFF. The CDR3 DNA follows: TGTGCCAGCAGCCAAAATCCGGGACAGGGGATAATTGAAGCTTTCTTT.

The sample holds many counts of this clonotype. The rearrangement uses TRBV12-3 or TRBV12-4 and TRBJ2-2, with 9 bases that match TRBD2. V dropped 5 bases and J dropped 7; count of bases not matched to a gene: 8. The CDR3 extends over 15 amino acids. The chain's CDR3 is CASSVLAGAIGELFF. The DNA of the CDR3 is TGTGCCAGCAGTGTCTTAGCGGGGGCTATCGGGGAGCTGTTTTTT.

This clonotype was counted many times. The rearrangement uses TRBV5-1 and TRBJ2-3; TRBD2 matches at 9 bases. The V gene end was trimmed by 0 bases and the J gene end by 5 bases; junction bases not matched to a gene: 10. The CDR3 runs 17 residues. Germline CDR1 SGHRS, CDR2 YFSETQ. The chain's CDR3 is CASSLVLAGGPGDTQYF. In DNA form, the CDR3 reads TGCGCCAGCAGCTTGGTACTTGCGGGAGGGCCGGGAGATACGCAGTATTTT. The full variable domain, in which reference TRBV5-1 and TRBJ2-3 provide the parts outside the CDR3, is KAGVTQTPRYLIKTRGQQVTLSCSPISGHRSVSWYQQTPGQGLQFLFEYFSETQRNKGNFPGRFSGRQFSNSRSEMNVSTLELGDSALYLCASSLVLAGGPGDTQYFGPGTRLTVL.

This clonotype was counted between two and nine times. The V gene is TRBV6-9, the J gene TRBJ1-2; a weak D match, TRBD1 (6 bases). The CDR3 runs 18 residues. V was clipped by 3 bases and J by 8 bases, with 28 bases between them. Germline V gene sequence: CDR1 MNHGY, CDR2 SVAAGI. The CDR3 is CASSYARGAGENFRGYTF. Here the CDR3 DNA reads TGTGCCAGCAGTTACGCCCGTGGGGCAGGGGAGAATTTTCGGGGCTACACCTTC.

Turning to this clonotype: Possible read error: a much larger clone is one base away. The chain carries TRBV27 and TRBJ2-3; D unclear. Germline values: CDR1 MNHEY, CDR2 SMNVEV (reference sequence). This CDR3 comprises 15 residues. V lost 0 bases and J lost 8, with 15 bases in between. CDR3 sequence (DNA): TGTGCCAGCAGTTTATCGCCTAAAGTCGTGGGTACGCAGTATTTT. Its translation: CASSLSPKVVGTQYF.